This T cell receptor beta chain was recorded in a study of CD8 T cells in Susac syndrome. In the case of this clonotype: Its antigen is still unknown.

Roughly 0.45 to 1 ug RNA was reverse transcribed with random hexamers. TCRdb re-analysed the immunoSEQ multiplex PCR reads in MiXCR, keeping a single row per CDR3 protein. Of about 94,000 distinct CDR3 sequences in the sample, roughly 94% are singletons; the top ten hold about 0.3%. V dropped 6 bases and J dropped 1 base, with 18 bases sitting between them. The length of the CDR3 is 16 residues. Per the germline V gene, CDR1 is LGHDT and CDR2 is YNNKEL (reference sequence). Study-wide results and limits: Acknowledgment was made by the study that its TCR sequencing and HLA analysis involved a relatively small number of individuals.

Sequencing used CD4+ T cells from PBMCs. The sequence derives from a human donor with Susac syndrome. The chain links TRBV3-1 to TRBJ1-1; D remains unclear. CDR3 DNA sequence: TGTGCCAGCAGTCGTACTTCAATGAGAGGGAACACTGAAGCTTTCTTT. Protein: CASSRTSMRGNTEAFF.